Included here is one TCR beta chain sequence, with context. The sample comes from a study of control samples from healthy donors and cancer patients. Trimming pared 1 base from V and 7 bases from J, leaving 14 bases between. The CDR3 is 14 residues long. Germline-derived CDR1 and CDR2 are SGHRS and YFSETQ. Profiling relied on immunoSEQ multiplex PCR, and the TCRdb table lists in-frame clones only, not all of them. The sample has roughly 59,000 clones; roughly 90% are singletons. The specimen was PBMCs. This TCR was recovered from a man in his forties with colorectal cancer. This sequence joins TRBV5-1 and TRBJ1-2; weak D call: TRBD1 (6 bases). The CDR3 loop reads CASSLYGTTGGYTF. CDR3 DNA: TGCGCCAGCAGCTTGTACGGGACAACGGGTGGCTACACCTTC.